What follows are 17 T cell receptor beta chains derived from one specimen sequenced in a study of blood T cell repertoires in COVID-19. Method: immunoSEQ multiplex PCR; TCRdb's copy keeps in-frame clones and lacks some. Of over 85,000 clones listed, about four fifths are singletons. Sequencing was done on a sample of peripheral blood. The receptors were sampled from an older woman with acute or convalescent COVID-19.

V usage is TRBV9 and J usage is TRBJ2-3; TRBD1 might be the D (5 bases). The ends were cut back, 3 bases at V and 3 bases at J, with 14 bases in the middle. The CDR3 is 15 residues long. CDR1 is SGDLS, CDR2 YYNGEE, per germline. The CDR3 is CASSAMGQQTDTQYF. The CDR3 bases are TGTGCCAGCAGCGCGATGGGGCAGCAGACAGATACGCAGTATTTT.

This clone has just one count. The rearrangement joins TRBV13 to TRBJ1-2, with D unclear. This CDR3 is 15 amino acids long. Germline CDR1 is PRHDT and CDR2 is FYEKMQ (reference sequence). V shed 0 bases and J shed 6 bases, with 14 bases lying between them. This CDR3 reads CASSLGAVKLNGYTF. The DNA for the CDR3 is TGTGCCAGCAGCTTAGGAGCTGTTAAGCTCAATGGCTACACCTTC.

The chain recombines TRBV12-3 or TRBV12-4 with TRBJ2-7, with TRBD2 identical over 7 bases. The length of the CDR3 is 12 residues. J lost 2 bases, V lost 7 bases, and 2 bases had no gene match. As DNA, the CDR3 is TGTGCCAGCATGGCGGGAGCCTACGAGCAGTACTTC. This encodes CASMAGAYEQYF.

V and J are TRBV6-5 and TRBJ1-4; 9 nucleotides line up with TRBD1. The V and J ends lost 6 bases and 4 bases, in that order; junction bases with no gene match: 3. The CDR3 length is 14 residues. The germline gives CDR1 MNHEY, CDR2 SVGAGI. The CDR3 DNA follows: TGTGCCAGCAGGAGACAGGGGGGTAATGAAAAACTGTTTTTT. As protein: CASRRQGGNEKLFF.

V usage is TRBV19 and J usage is TRBJ2-7; 7 bases are a match to TRBD2. V lost 1 base, J lost 5 bases, and 8 bases stayed unmatched. Germline V gene lookup returns CDR1 LNHDA and CDR2 SQIVND (reference sequence). The CDR3 contains 15 residues. This CDR3 is CASSIVGRAVDEQYF. The CDR3 nucleotides are TGTGCCAGTAGTATAGTAGGGAGGGCGGTCGACGAGCAGTACTTC.

The chain recombines TRBV29-1 with TRBJ1-1; D is undetermined. The germline gives CDR1 SQVTM, CDR2 ANQGSEA. Trimming shortened V by 3 bases and J by 1 base, and 9 bases separated the two germline ends. The CDR3 consists of 13 residues. The CDR3: CSVEARGNTEAFF. CDR3 nucleotide sequence: TGCAGCGTTGAGGCCCGGGGGAACACTGAAGCTTTCTTT.

The chain couples TRBV28 to TRBJ1-1; no definite D call. There are 14 residues in the CDR3. Germline CDR1 is MDHEN and CDR2 is SYDVKM. The germline V and J ends were trimmed by 2 bases and 0 bases, with 7 bases remaining between them. DNA for the CDR3: TGTGCCAGCAGTTTAGCGGGGATGAACACTGAAGCTTTCTTT. It is translated as CASSLAGMNTEAFF.

CDR3 amino acids: CASSVGVGGTGELFF. In nucleotides, the CDR3 is TGTGCCAGCAGCGTAGGAGTTGGAGGTACCGGGGAGCTGTTTTTT. V gene TRBV9 combines with J gene TRBJ2-2; D is possibly TRBD2 (5 bases). Trimming removed 0 bases from V and 5 bases from J, with 11 bases in between. Germline V CDR1 and CDR2: SGDLS, YYNGEE. The CDR3 is 15 residues long.

The chain carries TRBV29-1 and TRBJ1-2; 7 bases are a match to TRBD1. The CDR3 covers 12 residues. In germline, CDR1 is SQVTM, CDR2 ANQGSEA. Germline trimming cut 3 bases from V and 6 bases from J; bases unmatched to any gene: 4. The CDR3 bases are TGCAGCGTTGACAGGGGGGTCAATGGCTACACCTTC. Its translation: CSVDRGVNGYTF.

The chain uses TRBV6-5 and TRBJ2-5, with D possibly matching TRBD1 (8 bases). The CDR3 runs to 16 residues. V shed 4 bases and J shed 2 bases, with 17 bases lying between them. CDR1 MNHEY and CDR2 SVGAGI come from the germline V gene. The CDR3, as DNA: TGTGCCAGCAGTTGGCTGACAGGGGAGGGACAAGAGACCCAGTACTTC. Its translation: CASSWLTGEGQETQYF.

This sequence joins TRBV7-2 and TRBJ1-5; the D is unclear. CDR1 SGHTA and CDR2 FQGNSA come from the germline V gene. The CDR3 extends over 15 amino acids. Between the trimmed V and J ends, which lost 4 bases and 2 bases, there was a span of 12 bases. CDR3 amino acids: CASSSREGGNQPQHF. The CDR3 DNA is TGTGCCAGCAGCTCGCGGGAGGGTGGCAATCAGCCCCAGCATTTT.

V gene TRBV5-1 combines with J gene TRBJ2-1; 8 positions match TRBD1. Per the germline V gene, CDR1 is SGHRS and CDR2 is YFSETQ. The CDR3 contains 14 residues. The V and J ends lost 0 bases and 9 bases, in that order; junction bases with no gene match: 5. The CDR3 reads CASSLGTGTLEQFF. For the CDR3, the DNA is TGCGCCAGCAGCTTGGGGACAGGGACCCTTGAGCAGTTCTTC.

The chain links TRBV5-1 to TRBJ1-6; D is perhaps TRBD1 (5 bases). V gave up 0 bases and J gave up 9 bases, with 13 bases separating them. The CDR3 has 15 amino acids. Germline V gene data show CDR1 as SGHRS and CDR2 as YFSETQ. The DNA for the CDR3 is TGCGCCAGCAGCTTGGAGTGGGGGGGAAGTTCACCCCTCCACTTT. Amino acid sequence: CASSLEWGGSSPLHF.

This clone has just one count. J is TRBJ2-5 and V is TRBV30, with 7 bases aligning to TRBD2. Germline CDR1 and CDR2: GTSNPN and SVGIG (reference sequence). CDR3 length: 13 residues. J lost 5 bases, V lost 2 bases, and 5 bases had no gene match. The CDR3 protein is CAWSMGLWETQYF. CDR3 nucleotides: TGTGCCTGGAGTATGGGACTATGGGAGACCCAGTACTTC.

The chain links TRBV3-1 (or the pseudogene TRBV3-2) to TRBJ1-5; 7 nucleotides agree with TRBD1. Per the germline V gene, CDR1 is LGHDT and CDR2 is YNNKEL (reference sequence). The CDR3 runs to 19 residues. With V trimmed by 2 bases and J by 2 bases, 15 bases remained unmatched. As DNA, the CDR3 is TGTGCCAGCAGCCAATGCCGACTTGGCACAGGGGTCGGCAATCAGCCCCAGCATTTT. Its protein is CASSQCRLGTGVGNQPQHF.

This rearrangement joins TRBV4-2 to TRBJ1-2; no clear D. Germline lookup yields CDR1 LGHNA and CDR2 YNFKEQ. Trimming removed 0 bases from V and 2 bases from J, with 7 bases in between. This CDR3 spans 14 amino acids. DNA of the CDR3: TGTGCCAGCAGCCAAGATTCGGGGAACTATGGCTACACCTTC. Its protein is CASSQDSGNYGYTF.

The chain combines TRBV4-1 with TRBJ2-4, with 9 bases matching TRBD1. Germline V CDR1 and CDR2: MGHRA, YSYEKL. The J segment lost 2 bases and the V segment lost 4 bases, leaving 9 bases of the junction unmatched. The CDR3 extends over 17 amino acids. CDR3 sequence reads: CASSLTGTGSTKNIQYF. The CDR3 region has the DNA TGCGCCAGCAGCCTCACTGGGACAGGGTCGACCAAAAACATTCAGTACTTC.